Below, 13 T cell receptor beta chains from the same sample are listed, as sequenced in a study of regulatory T cells in long-lasting Graves disease. Time point indicated: persistent/refractory GD, antithyroid drugs over 5 years with positive TRAb. After RNA was extracted from PBMCs, the TCR library was made from it. In building TCR beta libraries, iRepertoire HTBI primers were used together with Arm-PCR of CDR3 regions. TCRdb called the multiplex PCR reads again in MiXCR, with one record for every CDR3 protein. The sample lists 430,000 or so distinct CDR3 sequences, 20% to 25% seen once, with 14% in the top ten. The source material was peripheral blood mononuclear cells (PBMCs), sampled when the disease was refractory, from a patient treated with antithyroid drugs. The receptors were gathered from a female donor with Graves disease.

This clonotype has ten or more counts. The genes are TRBV2 and TRBJ1-1; tentatively, D is TRBD1 (6 bases). V was trimmed by 8 bases and J by 1 base, leaving 11 bases between them. CDR3 length: 13 residues. The germline CDR1 and CDR2 sequences are SNHLY and FYNNEI. CDR3 protein: CASLGHENTEAFF. Here the CDR3 DNA reads TGTGCCAGCTTGGGACACGAGAACACTGAAGCTTTCTTT. Supplemented by reference TRBV2 and TRBJ1-1, the full variable domain reads EPEVTQTPSHQVTQMGQEVILRCVPISNHLYFYWYRQILGQKVEFLVSFYNNEISEKSEIFDDQFSVERPDGSNFTLKIRSTKLEDSAMYFCASLGHENTEAFFGQGTRLTVV.

This clonotype was recorded many times. The rearrangement joins TRBV14 to TRBJ1-5; D might be TRBD1 (6 bases). The CDR3 contains 14 residues. Trimming took off 5 bases at V and 5 bases at J, with 13 bases between the two ends. The germline V gene has CDR1 SGHDN and CDR2 FVKESK. The CDR3 region is CASSGRGSDQPQHF. Written as DNA, the CDR3 is TGTGCCAGCAGCGGCAGGGGATCGGATCAGCCCCAGCATTTT.

This chain joins TRBV20-1 and TRBJ2-7; 8 bases are a match to TRBD2. This CDR3 has 14 amino acids. V shed 4 bases and J 6 bases; nucleotides not matched to a gene: 11. Germline assignment: CDR1 DFQATT and CDR2 SNEGSKA (reference sequence). The CDR3 nucleotides are TGCAGTGCTATCAGCGGGAGTCCTGTATCCGAGCAGTACTTC. It specifies CSAISGSPVSEQYF.

This clonotype has only one observation. The rearrangement uses TRBV5-1 and TRBJ2-5, with a possible D match to TRBD2 (6 bases). V gave up 3 bases and J gave up 5 bases, with 17 bases separating them. Germline V CDR1 and CDR2: SGHRS, YFSETQ. The CDR3 has 15 residues. The CDR3 region has the DNA TGCGCCAGCAGCTCACTGACTAGTATTACCGAGACCCAGTACTTC. Translation gives CASSSLTSITETQYF.

This clonotype has more than one count but fewer than ten. The rearrangement uses TRBV10-3 and TRBJ2-3; tentatively, D is TRBD2 (6 bases). Germline V gene lookup returns CDR1 ENHRY and CDR2 SYGVKD. This CDR3 comprises 14 residues. Trimming stripped 8 bases from V and 2 bases from J, with 14 bases between. CDR3 sequence reads: CAIRDWRATDTQYF. The CDR3 DNA follows: TGTGCCATCCGAGATTGGAGGGCCACAGATACGCAGTATTTT.

This clonotype was detected many times. The rearrangement uses TRBV10-3 and TRBJ2-7, with D possibly being TRBD1 (5 bases). Trimming took 4 bases from V and 3 from J, leaving 16 bases between them. From germline, CDR1 is ENHRY and CDR2 SYGVKD. The CDR3 contains 15 residues. The CDR3: CAISGSDTAFYEQYF. DNA for the CDR3: TGTGCCATCAGTGGATCGGACACCGCCTTCTACGAGCAGTACTTC.

The V and J genes are TRBV2 and TRBJ1-2; D possibly corresponds to TRBD1 (5 bases). The CDR3 has 14 amino acids. Germline V gives CDR1 SNHLY, CDR2 FYNNEI. Deletions cut 6 bases from V and 4 bases from J, with 15 bases between. The CDR3 region is CASSSTDTSYGYTF. The CDR3 nucleotides read TGTGCCAGCAGCTCGACAGACACCTCCTATGGCTACACCTTC.

The chain links TRBV15 to TRBJ1-6; 10 bases fit TRBD1. This CDR3 spans 15 amino acids. Trimming cost V 3 bases and J 8 bases; bases outside gene matches: 4. CDR1 LNHNV and CDR2 YYDKDF come from the germline V gene (reference sequence). CDR3 DNA sequence: TGTGCCACCAGCAGTGAGACAGGGGGCTATTCACCCCTCCACTTT. Protein sequence: CATSSETGGYSPLHF.

V is TRBV5-1 and J is TRBJ1-1; 8 nucleotides line up with TRBD1. The CDR3 contains 13 residues. CDR1 is SGHRS and CDR2 is YFSETQ in the germline V gene. With 4 bases clipped from V and 6 bases from J, the junction kept 5 bases outside the gene matches. The CDR3 region has the DNA TGCGCCAGCAGCCATACAGGGGGTGCTGAAGCTTTCTTT. The encoded protein is CASSHTGGAEAFF.

This clonotype has more than one count but fewer than ten. J is TRBJ2-2 and V is TRBV4-1, with TRBD2 matching over 7 bases. With V trimmed by 6 bases and J by 7 bases, 11 bases remained unmatched. CDR1 and CDR2 (germline): MGHRA, YSYEKL. CDR3 size: 15 residues. CDR3 residues: CASRLAGVSDGELFF. As DNA, the CDR3 is TGCGCCAGCAGACTGGCGGGAGTAAGCGACGGGGAGCTGTTTTTT.

This clonotype was recorded a few times. The chain is built from TRBV7-9 and TRBJ1-5, with D maybe TRBD1 (6 bases). Trimming took off 5 bases at V and 2 bases at J, with 16 bases between the two ends. Germline-derived CDR1 and CDR2 are SEHNR and FQNEAQ (reference sequence). The CDR3 spans 16 residues. As DNA, the CDR3 is TGTGCCAGCAGCCCCATAGGGGGGGCCGGCAATCAGCCCCAGCATTTT. Residues: CASSPIGGAGNQPQHF.

The V call is TRBV7-6, the J call TRBJ1-3; D perhaps matches TRBD1 (5 bases). The CDR3 is 17 residues long. Trimming removed 0 bases at V and 0 bases at J, with 12 bases between. Per germline, CDR1 SGHVS and CDR2 FNYEAQ. As DNA, the CDR3 is TGTGCCAGCAGCTTAGCGGCGAGACAGTCCTCTGGAAACACCATATATTTT. It specifies CASSLAARQSSGNTIYF.

On this clonotype itself: A much more abundant neighbour one base away suggests this may be a read error. This chain joins TRBV6-1 and TRBJ1-2, with unresolved D. V gave up 6 bases and J gave up 6 bases, with 14 bases separating them. The CDR3 spans 13 residues. Germline CDR1 is MNHNS and CDR2 is SASEGT. CDR3 bases: TGTGCCAGCAGATCTCAGGTGGAGGATGGCTACACCTTC. Its protein product is CASRSQVEDGYTF.